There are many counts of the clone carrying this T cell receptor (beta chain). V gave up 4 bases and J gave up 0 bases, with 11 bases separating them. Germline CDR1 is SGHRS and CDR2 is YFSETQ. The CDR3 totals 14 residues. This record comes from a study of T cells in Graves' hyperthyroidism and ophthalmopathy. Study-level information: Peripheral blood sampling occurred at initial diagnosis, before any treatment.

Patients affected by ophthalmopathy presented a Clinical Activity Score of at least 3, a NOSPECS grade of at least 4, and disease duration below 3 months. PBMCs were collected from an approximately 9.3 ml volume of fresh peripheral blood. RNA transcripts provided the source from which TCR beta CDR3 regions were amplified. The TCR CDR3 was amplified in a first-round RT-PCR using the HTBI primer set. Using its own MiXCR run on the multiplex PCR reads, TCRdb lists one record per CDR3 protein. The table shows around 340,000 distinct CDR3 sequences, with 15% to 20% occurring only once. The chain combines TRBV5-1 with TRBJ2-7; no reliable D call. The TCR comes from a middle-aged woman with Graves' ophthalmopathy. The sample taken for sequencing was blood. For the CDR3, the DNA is TGCGCCAGCAGCGCGAGGAGTAGCTCCTACGAGCAGTACTTC. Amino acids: CASSARSSSYEQYF.